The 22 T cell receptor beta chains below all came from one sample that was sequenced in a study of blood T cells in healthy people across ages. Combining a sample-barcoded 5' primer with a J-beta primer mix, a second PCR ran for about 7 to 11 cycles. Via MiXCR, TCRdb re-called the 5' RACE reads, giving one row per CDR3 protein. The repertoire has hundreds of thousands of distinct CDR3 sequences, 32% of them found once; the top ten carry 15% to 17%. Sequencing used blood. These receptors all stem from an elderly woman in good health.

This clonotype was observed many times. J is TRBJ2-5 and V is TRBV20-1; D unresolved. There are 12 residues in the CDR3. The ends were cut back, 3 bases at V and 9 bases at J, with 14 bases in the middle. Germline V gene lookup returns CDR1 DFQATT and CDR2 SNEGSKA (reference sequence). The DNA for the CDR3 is TGCAGTGCTAGTCCGGCTACGGGCCCCCAGTACTTC. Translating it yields CSASPATGPQYF.

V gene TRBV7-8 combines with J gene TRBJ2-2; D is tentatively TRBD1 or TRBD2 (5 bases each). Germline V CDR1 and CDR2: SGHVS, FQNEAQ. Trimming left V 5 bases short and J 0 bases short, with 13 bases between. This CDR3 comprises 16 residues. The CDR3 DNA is TGTGCCAGCAGCGCCCGGGGCACCCCGAACACCGGGGAGCTGTTTTTT. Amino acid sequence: CASSARGTPNTGELFF.

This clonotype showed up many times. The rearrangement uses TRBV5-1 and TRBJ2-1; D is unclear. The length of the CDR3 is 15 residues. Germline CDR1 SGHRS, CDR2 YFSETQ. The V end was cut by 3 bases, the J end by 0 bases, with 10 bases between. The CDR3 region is CASSSASSSYNEQFF. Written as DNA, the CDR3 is TGCGCCAGCAGCTCGGCTTCCAGCTCCTACAATGAGCAGTTCTTC.

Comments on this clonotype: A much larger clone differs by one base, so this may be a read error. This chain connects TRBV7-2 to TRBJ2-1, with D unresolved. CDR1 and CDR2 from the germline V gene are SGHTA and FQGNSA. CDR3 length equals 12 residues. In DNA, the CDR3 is TGTGCCAGCGGCTTAACGTGGAATGAGCAGTTCTTC. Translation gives CASGLTWNEQFF.

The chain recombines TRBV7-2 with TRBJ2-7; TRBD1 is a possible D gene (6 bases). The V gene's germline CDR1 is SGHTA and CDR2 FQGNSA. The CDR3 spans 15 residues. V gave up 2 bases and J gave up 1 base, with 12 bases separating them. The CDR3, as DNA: TGTGCCAGCAGCTTATTAGGACAGAGATCCTACGAGCAGTACTTC. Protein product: CASSLLGQRSYEQYF.

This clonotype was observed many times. As DNA, the CDR3 is TGTGCCAGCAGCCCGAGACAGGGGTCCAATGAGCAGTTCTTC. Translating gives CASSPRQGSNEQFF. The chain combines TRBV7-7 with TRBJ2-1; 8 bases align to TRBD1. This CDR3 contains 14 residues. With V trimmed by 5 bases and J by 6 bases, 6 bases remained unmatched. Germline CDR1 reads SSHAT; CDR2 reads FNYEAQ (reference sequence). Supplemented by reference TRBV7-7 and TRBJ2-1, the full variable domain reads GAGVSQSPRYKVTKRGQDVTLRCDPISSHATLYWYQQALGQGPEFLTYFNYEAQPDKSGLPSDRFSAERPEGSISTLTIQRTEQRDSAMYRCASSPRQGSNEQFFGPGTRLTVL.

The CDR3 nucleotides are TGTGCCAGCAGCTCCACCTTGGAACAGGGATCCTACGAGCAGTACTTC. Protein sequence: CASSSTLEQGSYEQYF. The J gene is TRBJ2-7, the V gene TRBV13; D possibly corresponds to TRBD1 (6 bases). This CDR3 comprises 16 residues. The V gene's germline CDR1 is PRHDT and CDR2 FYEKMQ (reference sequence). Trimming pared 4 bases from V and 1 base from J, leaving 17 bases between.

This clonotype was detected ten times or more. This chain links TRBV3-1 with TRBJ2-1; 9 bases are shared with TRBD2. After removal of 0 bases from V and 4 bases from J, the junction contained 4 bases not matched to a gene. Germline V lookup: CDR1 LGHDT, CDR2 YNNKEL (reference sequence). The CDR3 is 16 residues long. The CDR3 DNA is TGTGCCAGCAGCCAAGAGACTAGCGGTCTGTACAATGAGCAGTTCTTC. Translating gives CASSQETSGLYNEQFF.

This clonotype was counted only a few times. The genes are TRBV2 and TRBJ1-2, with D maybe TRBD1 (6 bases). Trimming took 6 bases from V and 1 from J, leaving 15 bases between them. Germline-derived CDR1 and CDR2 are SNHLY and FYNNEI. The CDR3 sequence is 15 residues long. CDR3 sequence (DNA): TGTGCCAGCAGGATGTCGGGGGGCCTTAACTATGGCTACACCTTC. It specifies CASRMSGGLNYGYTF.

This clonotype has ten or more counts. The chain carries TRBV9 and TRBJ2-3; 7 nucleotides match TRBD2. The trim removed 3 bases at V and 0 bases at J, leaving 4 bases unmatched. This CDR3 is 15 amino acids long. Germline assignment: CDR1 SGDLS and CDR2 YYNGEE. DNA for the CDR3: TGTGCCAGCAGCGCTGGGGGGGGAAGCACAGATACGCAGTATTTT. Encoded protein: CASSAGGGSTDTQYF. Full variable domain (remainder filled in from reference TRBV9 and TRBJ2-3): DSGVTQTPKHLITATGQRVTLRCSPRSGDLSVYWYQQSLDQGLQFLIQYYNGEERAKGNILERFSAQQFPDLHSELNLSSLELGDSALYFCASSAGGGSTDTQYFGPGTRLTVL.

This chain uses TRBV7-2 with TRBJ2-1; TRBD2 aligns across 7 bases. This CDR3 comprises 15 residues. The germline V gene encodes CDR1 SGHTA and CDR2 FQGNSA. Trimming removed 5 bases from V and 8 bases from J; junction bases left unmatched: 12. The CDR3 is CASSLSSGSLHEQFF. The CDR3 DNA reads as TGTGCCAGCAGCCTTTCTAGCGGCTCGCTTCATGAGCAGTTCTTC.

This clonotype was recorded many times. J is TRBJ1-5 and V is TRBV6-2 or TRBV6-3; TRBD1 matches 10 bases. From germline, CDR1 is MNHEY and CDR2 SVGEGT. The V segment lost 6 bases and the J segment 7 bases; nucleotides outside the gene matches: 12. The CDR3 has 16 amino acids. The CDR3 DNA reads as TGTGCCAGCAGAGATACCGGGACAGGGGATGGACAGCCCCAGCATTTT. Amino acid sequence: CASRDTGTGDGQPQHF.

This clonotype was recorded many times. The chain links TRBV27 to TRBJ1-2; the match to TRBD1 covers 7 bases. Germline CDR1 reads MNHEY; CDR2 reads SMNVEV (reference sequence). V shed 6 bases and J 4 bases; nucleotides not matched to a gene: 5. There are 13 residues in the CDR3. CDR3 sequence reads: CASRRPGGYGYTF. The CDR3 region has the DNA TGTGCCAGCAGAAGGCCAGGGGGCTATGGCTACACCTTC.

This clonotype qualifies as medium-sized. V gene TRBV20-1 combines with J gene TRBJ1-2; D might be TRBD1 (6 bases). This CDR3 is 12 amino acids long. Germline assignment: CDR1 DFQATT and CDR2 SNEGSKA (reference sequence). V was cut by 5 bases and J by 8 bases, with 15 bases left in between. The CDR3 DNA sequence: TGCAGTGCTCCGGACAGTCGATTCGGCTACACCTTC. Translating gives CSAPDSRFGYTF.

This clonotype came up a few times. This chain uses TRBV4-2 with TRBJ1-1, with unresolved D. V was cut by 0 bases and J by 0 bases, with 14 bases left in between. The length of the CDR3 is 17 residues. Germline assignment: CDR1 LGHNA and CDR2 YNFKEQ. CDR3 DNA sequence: TGTGCCAGCAGCCAAGATTACGGTAGGCCCCTGAACACTGAAGCTTTCTTT. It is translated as CASSQDYGRPLNTEAFF.

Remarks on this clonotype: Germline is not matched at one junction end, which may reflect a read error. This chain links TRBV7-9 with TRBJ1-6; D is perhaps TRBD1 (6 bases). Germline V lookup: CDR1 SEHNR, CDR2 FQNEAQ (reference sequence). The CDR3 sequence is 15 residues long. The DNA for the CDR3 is TGTGTCAGCAGCTTTTCCGGCCAGGGGAATTCACCCCTCCACTTT. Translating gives CVSSFSGQGNSPLHF.

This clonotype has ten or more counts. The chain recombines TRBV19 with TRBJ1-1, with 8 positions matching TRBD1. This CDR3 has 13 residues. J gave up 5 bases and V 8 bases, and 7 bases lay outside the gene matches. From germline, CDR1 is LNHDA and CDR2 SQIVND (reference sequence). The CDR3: CASRTGPGTEAFF. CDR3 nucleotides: TGTGCCAGTCGGACAGGGCCGGGGACTGAAGCTTTCTTT.

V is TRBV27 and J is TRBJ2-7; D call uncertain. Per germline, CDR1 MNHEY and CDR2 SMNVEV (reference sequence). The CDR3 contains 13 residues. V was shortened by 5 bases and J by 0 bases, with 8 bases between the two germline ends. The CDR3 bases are TGTGCCAGCAGTCCTTACCTCTCCTACGAGCAGTACTTC. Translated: CASSPYLSYEQYF.

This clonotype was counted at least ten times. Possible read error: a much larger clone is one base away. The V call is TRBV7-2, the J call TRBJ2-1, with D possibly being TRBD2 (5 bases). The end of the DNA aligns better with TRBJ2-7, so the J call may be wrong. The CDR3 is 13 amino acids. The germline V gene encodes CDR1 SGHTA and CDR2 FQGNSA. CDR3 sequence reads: CASSPSSYNEQYF. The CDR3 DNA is TGTGCCAGCAGCCCTAGCTCCTACAATGAGCAGTACTTC.

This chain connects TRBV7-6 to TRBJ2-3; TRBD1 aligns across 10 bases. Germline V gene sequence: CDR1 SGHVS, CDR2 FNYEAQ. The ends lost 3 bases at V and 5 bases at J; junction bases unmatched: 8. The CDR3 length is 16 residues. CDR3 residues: CASSFPGTGAEDTQYF. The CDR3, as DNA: TGTGCCAGCAGCTTCCCCGGGACAGGGGCGGAAGATACGCAGTATTTT.

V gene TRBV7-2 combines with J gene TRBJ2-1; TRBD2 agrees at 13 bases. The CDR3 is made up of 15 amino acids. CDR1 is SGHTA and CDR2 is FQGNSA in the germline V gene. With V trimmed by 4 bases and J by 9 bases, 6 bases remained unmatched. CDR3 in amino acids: CASSSPGLAGTEQFF. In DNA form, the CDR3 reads TGTGCCAGCAGCTCGCCGGGACTAGCGGGGACTGAGCAGTTCTTC.

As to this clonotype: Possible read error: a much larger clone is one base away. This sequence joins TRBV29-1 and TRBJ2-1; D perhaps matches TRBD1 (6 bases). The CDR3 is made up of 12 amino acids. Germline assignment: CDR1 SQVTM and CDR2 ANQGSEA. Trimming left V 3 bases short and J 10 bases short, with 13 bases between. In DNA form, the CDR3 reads TGCAGCGTTGAGGAACAGGGTCCCGAGCAGTTCTTC. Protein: CSVEEQGPEQFF.